A selection of T cell receptor beta chains follows, all from one sample in a study of T cells in Graves' hyperthyroidism and ophthalmopathy. In TCRdb, the multiplex PCR reads were re-called with MiXCR into one record per CDR3 protein. The data contain 300,000 to 500,000 distinct CDR3 sequences, 15% of them seen just once; the ten biggest clones take up roughly 33%. The sample was blood. The receptors were sampled from a woman aged 30 to 39 with Graves' hyperthyroidism. CDR3s include the opening cysteine and the closing phenylalanine or tryptophan. A D gene is named only where the DNA matches it firmly. Clone size is given for some rows only: seen once, a few or many times, or a class if the clone is expanded.

J gene: TRBJ2-1
V gene: TRBV28
D gene: TRBD2
clone size: many
CDR3 protein: CASSPSGRAFSEQFF
CDR3 DNA: TGTGCCAGCAGCCCTAGCGGGAGGGCTTTCAGTGAGCAGTTCTTC

J gene: TRBJ2-2
V gene: TRBV10-3
D gene: -
clone size: -
CDR3 protein: CAISESVLAEGAGELFF
CDR3 DNA: TGTGCCATCAGTGAGTCGGTGCTAGCGGAGGGGGCCGGGGAGCTGTTTTTT

J gene: TRBJ1-5
V gene: TRBV5-1
D gene: -
clone size: many
CDR3 protein: CASSLNSAMNQPQHF
CDR3 DNA: TGCGCCAGCAGCTTGAACAGCGCTATGAATCAGCCCCAGCATTTT

J gene: TRBJ1-5
V gene: TRBV28
D gene: -
clone size: many
CDR3 protein: CASSSGWQGVDQPQHF
CDR3 DNA: TGTGCCAGCAGCTCTGGCTGGCAGGGAGTAGATCAGCCCCAGCATTTT

J gene: TRBJ1-5
V gene: TRBV10-1
D gene: -
clone size: few
CDR3 protein: CASTEPGGNNQPQHF
CDR3 DNA: TGCGCCAGCACCGAGCCGGGGGGAAACAATCAGCCCCAGCATTTT

J gene: TRBJ1-1
V gene: TRBV19
D gene: -
clone size: -
CDR3 protein: CASKSVNTEAFF
CDR3 DNA: TGTGCCAGTAAGTCCGTGAACACTGAAGCTTTCTTT

J gene: TRBJ1-3
V gene: TRBV7-9
D gene: -
clone size: -
CDR3 protein: CASSRPGPNSGNTIYF
CDR3 DNA: TGTGCCAGCAGCAGACCGGGACCCAACTCTGGAAACACCATATATTTT

J gene: TRBJ1-2
V gene: TRBV5-1
D gene: TRBD1
clone size: many
CDR3 protein: CASSEGQARYTF
CDR3 DNA: TGCGCCAGCAGCGAGGGACAGGCGCGCTACACCTTC

J gene: TRBJ1-6
V gene: TRBV24-1
D gene: -
clone size: -
CDR3 protein: CATSDATLHF
CDR3 DNA: TGTGCCACCAGTGATGCGACCCTCCACTTT

J gene: TRBJ2-7
V gene: TRBV5-5
D gene: -
clone size: many
CDR3 protein: CASSLDGPSYEQYF
CDR3 DNA: TGTGCCAGCAGCTTGGACGGGCCCTCCTACGAGCAGTACTTC

J gene: TRBJ1-1
V gene: TRBV28
D gene: -
clone size: -
CDR3 protein: CATGTFAEAFF
CDR3 DNA: TGTGCCACCGGGACCTTCGCTGAAGCTTTCTTT

J gene: TRBJ2-2
V gene: TRBV6-1
D gene: TRBD1
clone size: -
CDR3 protein: CASRQGLNTGELFF
CDR3 DNA: TGTGCCAGCAGACAGGGGTTGAACACCGGGGAGCTGTTTTTT

J gene: TRBJ2-1
V gene: TRBV5-1
D gene: TRBD2
clone size: -
CDR3 protein: CASRGWAGGKGEQFF
CDR3 DNA: TGCGCCAGCAGGGGTTGGGCGGGGGGAAAGGGTGAGCAGTTCTTC

J gene: TRBJ2-2
V gene: TRBV12-3/TRBV12-4
D gene: TRBD2
clone size: few
CDR3 protein: CASRAVGLEGTGELFF
CDR3 DNA: TGTGCCAGCAGGGCCGTCGGACTAGAGGGGACCGGGGAGCTGTTTTTT

J gene: TRBJ1-2
V gene: TRBV20-1
D gene: -
clone size: -
CDR3 protein: CSAPRGTLMSGYTF
CDR3 DNA: TGCAGTGCTCCTAGGGGGACACTTATGAGCGGCTACACCTTC

J gene: TRBJ2-3
V gene: TRBV6-1
D gene: -
clone size: many
CDR3 protein: CASRPTGAETDTQYF
CDR3 DNA: TGTGCCAGCAGACCTACCGGGGCGGAAACAGATACGCAGTATTTT

J gene: TRBJ2-4
V gene: TRBV6-1
D gene: -
clone size: many
CDR3 protein: CASSSDIAKNIQYF
CDR3 DNA: TGTGCCAGCAGTTCGGATATAGCCAAAAACATTCAGTACTTC

J gene: TRBJ2-7
V gene: TRBV11-2
D gene: TRBD1
clone size: many
CDR3 protein: CASSPSRTGTYEQYF
CDR3 DNA: TGTGCCAGCAGCCCGAGCCGGACAGGGACCTACGAGCAGTACTTC

J gene: TRBJ2-7
V gene: TRBV11-2
D gene: TRBD2
clone size: -
CDR3 protein: CASSSWTSGLVSYEQYF
CDR3 DNA: TGTGCCAGCAGCTCTTGGACTAGCGGATTGGTCTCCTACGAGCAGTACTTC

J gene: TRBJ2-7
V gene: TRBV3-1
D gene: TRBD2
clone size: -
CDR3 protein: CASSRRTSGASHEQYF
CDR3 DNA: TGTGCCAGCAGTCGCCGGACTAGCGGTGCATCCCACGAGCAGTACTTC

J gene: TRBJ1-2
V gene: TRBV28
D gene: TRBD1
clone size: -
CDR3 protein: CASSSPITGGRNYGYTF
CDR3 DNA: TGTGCCAGCAGTTCTCCAATCACAGGGGGGCGCAACTATGGCTACACCTTC

J gene: TRBJ1-5
V gene: TRBV12-3/TRBV12-4
D gene: -
clone size: -
CDR3 protein: CASSLSGYQPQHF
CDR3 DNA: TGTGCCAGCAGTCTCAGTGGGTATCAGCCCCAGCATTTT

J gene: TRBJ1-2
V gene: TRBV18
D gene: -
clone size: -
CDR3 protein: CASSPQGAKGLPGYTF
CDR3 DNA: TGTGCCAGCTCACCACAAGGGGCCAAGGGGTTACCGGGCTACACCTTC

J gene: TRBJ2-4
V gene: TRBV20-1
D gene: -
clone size: many
CDR3 protein: CSARVGQGNIQYF
CDR3 DNA: TGCAGTGCTAGAGTAGGGCAGGGAAACATTCAGTACTTC

J gene: TRBJ2-1
V gene: TRBV19
D gene: TRBD2
clone size: -
CDR3 protein: CASSMGLAGGVFNEQFF
CDR3 DNA: TGTGCCAGTAGTATGGGGCTAGCGGGAGGTGTTTTTAATGAGCAGTTCTTC

J gene: TRBJ2-1
V gene: TRBV10-1
D gene: -
clone size: -
CDR3 protein: CASSGSGAGVNEQFF
CDR3 DNA: TGCGCCAGCAGTGGGTCAGGGGCCGGGGTTAATGAGCAGTTCTTC

J gene: TRBJ1-5
V gene: TRBV28
D gene: TRBD1
clone size: many
CDR3 protein: CASSQVQGGHQPQHF
CDR3 DNA: TGTGCCAGCAGCCAAGTCCAGGGGGGGCATCAGCCCCAGCATTTT

J gene: TRBJ2-7
V gene: TRBV7-2
D gene: TRBD2
clone size: many
CDR3 protein: CASSAMALAGVTAYEQYF
CDR3 DNA: TGTGCCAGCAGCGCAATGGCCCTAGCGGGAGTAACCGCGTACGAGCAGTACTTC

J gene: TRBJ2-7
V gene: TRBV20-1
D gene: -
clone size: many
CDR3 protein: CSARDLGYEQYF
CDR3 DNA: TGCAGTGCTAGAGATCTGGGCTACGAGCAGTACTTC

J gene: TRBJ1-2
V gene: TRBV20-1
D gene: -
clone size: many
CDR3 protein: CSATSTGYGYTF
CDR3 DNA: TGCAGTGCTACATCGACTGGCTATGGCTACACCTTC

J gene: TRBJ2-3
V gene: TRBV28
D gene: TRBD2
clone size: many
CDR3 protein: CASSSPYRTSGNEAVWTDTQYF
CDR3 DNA: TGTGCCAGCAGTTCGCCATATCGGACTAGCGGGAACGAGGCGGTATGGACAGATACGCAGTATTTT

J gene: TRBJ2-3
V gene: TRBV2
D gene: -
clone size: many
CDR3 protein: CASSAGFSGLTSTDTQYF
CDR3 DNA: TGTGCCAGCAGTGCCGGGTTCTCGGGGTTAACTAGCACAGATACGCAGTATTTT

J gene: TRBJ2-5
V gene: TRBV20-1
D gene: -
clone size: -
CDR3 protein: CSQVARETQYF
CDR3 DNA: TGCAGCCAGGTGGCGAGGGAGACCCAGTACTTC

J gene: TRBJ1-2
V gene: TRBV5-6
D gene: -
clone size: -
CDR3 protein: CASSLASGYGYTF
CDR3 DNA: TGTGCCAGCAGCTTGGCTTCCGGATATGGCTACACCTTC

J gene: TRBJ2-3
V gene: TRBV5-1
D gene: TRBD1
clone size: -
CDR3 protein: CASSSGQVSTDTQYF
CDR3 DNA: TGCGCCAGCAGCTCGGGACAGGTTAGCACAGATACGCAGTATTTT

J gene: TRBJ1-2
V gene: TRBV12-3/TRBV12-4
D gene: -
clone size: many
CDR3 protein: CASSLDSARANYGYTF
CDR3 DNA: TGTGCCAGCAGCCTTGATTCCGCCAGAGCTAACTATGGCTACACCTTC

J gene: TRBJ2-1
V gene: TRBV7-2
D gene: TRBD2
clone size: many
CDR3 protein: CASSSGGGTSGRNEQFF
CDR3 DNA: TGTGCCAGCAGCTCAGGAGGGGGGACTAGCGGGAGAAATGAGCAGTTCTTC

J gene: TRBJ1-1
V gene: TRBV7-9
D gene: -
clone size: -
CDR3 protein: CASSARGLDTEAFF
CDR3 DNA: TGTGCCAGCAGCGCCAGGGGACTGGACACTGAAGCTTTCTTT

J gene: TRBJ1-4
V gene: TRBV5-6
D gene: -
clone size: many
CDR3 protein: CASSLNQGGEKLFF
CDR3 DNA: TGTGCCAGCAGCTTGAATCAGGGCGGGGAAAAACTGTTTTTT

J gene: TRBJ2-1
V gene: TRBV20-1
D gene: -
clone size: few
CDR3 protein: CSAQKGGSSYNEQFF
CDR3 DNA: TGCAGTGCACAAAAGGGGGGGAGCTCCTACAATGAGCAGTTCTTC

J gene: TRBJ2-7
V gene: TRBV7-9
D gene: -
clone size: few
CDR3 protein: CASSQTGHPYYEQYF
CDR3 DNA: TGTGCCAGCAGCCAAACGGGACACCCTTACTACGAGCAGTACTTC

J gene: TRBJ2-7
V gene: TRBV2
D gene: TRBD2
clone size: -
CDR3 protein: CASRLAGGDYEQYF
CDR3 DNA: TGTGCCAGCAGGCTAGCGGGAGGAGACTACGAGCAGTACTTC

J gene: TRBJ2-2
V gene: TRBV12-3/TRBV12-4
D gene: -
clone size: -
CDR3 protein: CASSPQSLNRELFF
CDR3 DNA: TGTGCCAGCAGCCCTCAGTCCCTTAATAGGGAGCTGTTTTTT

J gene: TRBJ2-5
V gene: TRBV4-1
D gene: -
clone size: many
CDR3 protein: CASSQISGYQETQYF
CDR3 DNA: TGCGCCAGCAGCCAGATTAGCGGTTACCAAGAGACCCAGTACTTC

J gene: TRBJ2-7
V gene: TRBV4-1
D gene: -
clone size: -
CDR3 protein: CASSQDAGTPYEQYF
CDR3 DNA: TGCGCCAGCAGCCAAGATGCTGGTACCCCCTACGAGCAGTACTTC

J gene: TRBJ2-3
V gene: TRBV20-1
D gene: -
clone size: -
CDR3 protein: CSATYATLTDTQYF
CDR3 DNA: TGCAGTGCTACTTACGCAACCCTCACAGATACGCAGTATTTT

J gene: TRBJ2-5
V gene: TRBV20-1
D gene: -
clone size: many
CDR3 protein: CSAPRVQETQYF
CDR3 DNA: TGCAGTGCGCCCAGGGTACAAGAGACCCAGTACTTC

J gene: TRBJ2-7
V gene: TRBV24-1
D gene: -
clone size: many
CDR3 protein: CATSHPSGSGDEQYF
CDR3 DNA: TGTGCCACCAGTCACCCTTCCGGGAGTGGTGACGAGCAGTACTTC